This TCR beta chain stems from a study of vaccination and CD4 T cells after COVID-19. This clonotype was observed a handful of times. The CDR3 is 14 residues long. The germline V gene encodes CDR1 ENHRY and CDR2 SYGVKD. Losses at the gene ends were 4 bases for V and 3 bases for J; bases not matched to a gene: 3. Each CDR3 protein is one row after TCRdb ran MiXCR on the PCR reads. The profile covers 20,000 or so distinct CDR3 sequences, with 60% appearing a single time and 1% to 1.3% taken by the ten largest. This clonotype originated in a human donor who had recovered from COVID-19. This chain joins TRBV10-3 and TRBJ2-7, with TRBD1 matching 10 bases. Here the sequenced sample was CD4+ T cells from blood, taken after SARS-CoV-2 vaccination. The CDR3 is CAISAGTGVYEQYF. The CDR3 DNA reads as TGTGCCATCAGTGCTGGGACAGGGGTCTACGAGCAGTACTTC.